Listed below are T cell receptor beta chains from one sample, sequenced in a study of cytomegalovirus exposure and HLA in healthy donors. Libraries were prepared by immunoSEQ multiplex PCR; TCRdb keeps only in-frame clonotypes and omits some of them. The sample includes tens of thousands of clones, about 80% of them seen just once. The sequencing sample was made of PBMCs. All receptors come from a male donor in good health and CMV-seronegative. Each CDR3 is given with its conserved first and last residue. Fields, in order: clone size, V gene, D gene, J gene, CDR3 protein, CDR3 DNA. A D gene is named only where the DNA matches it firmly. Clone size, where shown, is once, few, many, or a class for clones that have expanded.

>few|TRBV6-4|NA|TRBJ2-1
CASSVLGRSPYNEQFF
TGTGCCAGCAGTGTACTAGGGAGGTCTCCCTACAATGAGCAGTTCTTC
>NA|TRBV6-1|NA|TRBJ1-1
CASSYPGIAEAFF
TGTGCCAGCAGTTATCCAGGCATCGCTGAAGCTTTCTTT
>NA|TRBV28|NA|TRBJ1-1
CASSFLRAEAFF
TGTGCCAGCAGTTTCCTTCGGGCTGAAGCTTTCTTT
>NA|TRBV9|NA|TRBJ2-1
CASSVWSQGAYNEQFF
TGTGCCAGCAGCGTATGGTCACAGGGAGCCTACAATGAGCAGTTCTTC
>NA|TRBV11-2|TRBD1|TRBJ1-2
CASSLDRGFDYGYTF
TGTGCCAGCAGCTTAGACAGGGGGTTCGACTATGGCTACACCTTC
>NA|TRBV5-8|NA|TRBJ2-7
CASSFGGRIYEQYF
TGTGCCAGCAGCTTTGGGGGGAGAATCTACGAGCAGTACTTC
>NA|TRBV30|NA|TRBJ2-1
CAWSVRAGTNEQFF
TGTGCCTGGAGTGTACGGGCAGGGACTAATGAGCAGTTCTTC
>few|TRBV28|NA|TRBJ1-5
CASSYGRGNQPQHF
TGTGCCAGCAGTTATGGCAGGGGCAATCAGCCCCAGCATTTT
>once|TRBV4-3|TRBD2|TRBJ2-3
CASSQDLGSGSTDTQYF
TGCGCCAGCAGCCAAGATTTGGGTAGCGGGAGCACAGATACGCAGTATTTT
>once|TRBV28|TRBD1|TRBJ1-2
CASSPGQGTAGGYTF
TGTGCCAGCAGTCCAGGACAGGGAACGGCCGGCGGCTACACCTTC
>few|TRBV28|TRBD2|TRBJ2-7
CASTPTGSGSYEQYF
TGTGCCAGCACCCCTACTGGTAGCGGGAGTTACGAGCAGTACTTC
>NA|TRBV4-1|TRBD1|TRBJ2-7
CASSQRTGGADEQYF
TGCGCCAGCAGCCAAAGAACAGGGGGCGCGGACGAGCAGTACTTC
>NA|TRBV28|NA|TRBJ2-1
CASSSAGSYNEQFF
TGTGCCAGCAGTTCCGCAGGGTCCTACAATGAGCAGTTCTTC
>NA|TRBV12-5|NA|TRBJ1-2
CASGRYEKGYTF
TGTGCTAGTGGTCGCTACGAGAAGGGCTACACCTTC
>NA|TRBV27|TRBD1|TRBJ1-1
CASSLPRDRPFITEAFF
TGTGCCAGCAGTTTACCCCGGGACAGACCCTTTATCACTGAAGCTTTCTTT
>few|TRBV6-5|TRBD1|TRBJ1-1
CASSYEPGQLVLF
TGTGCCAGCAGTTACGAACCGGGACAGTTGGTACTCTTT
>NA|TRBV7-9|NA|TRBJ2-6
CASSLGSSNSGANVLTF
TGTGCCAGCAGCTTAGGATCAAGCAACTCTGGGGCCAACGTCCTGACTTTC
>NA|TRBV5-1|NA|TRBJ2-2
CASSDTGGAGELFF
TGCGCCAGCAGTGACACAGGGGGGGCCGGGGAGCTGTTTTTT
>NA|TRBV25-1|TRBD1|TRBJ1-4
CASRKDRGIEKLFF
TGTGCCAGCAGGAAGGACAGGGGGATTGAAAAACTGTTTTTT
>NA|TRBV7-9|TRBD1|TRBJ1-2
CASSFGQGAFYGYTF
TGTGCCAGCAGCTTTGGTCAGGGGGCTTTCTATGGCTACACCTTC
>once|TRBV4-3|NA|TRBJ2-3
CASSPRQGGPDTQYF
TGCGCCAGCAGCCCGCGACAGGGAGGACCAGATACGCAGTATTTT
>NA|TRBV7-3|TRBD2|TRBJ2-3
CASSPGAGGTTDTQYF
TGTGCCAGCAGCCCTGGAGCGGGGGGAACCACAGATACGCAGTATTTT
>NA|TRBV5-5|TRBD1|TRBJ1-6
CASSGDRGNSPLHF
TGTGCCAGCAGCGGCGACAGGGGGAATTCACCCCTCCACTTT
>few|TRBV5-1|TRBD1|TRBJ2-2
CASSYLGQANTGELFF
TGCGCCAGCAGTTATCTGGGACAGGCGAACACCGGGGAGCTGTTTTTT
>NA|TRBV11-2|TRBD1|TRBJ1-2
CASSTTGVYGYTF
TGTGCCAGCAGCACGACAGGGGTCTATGGCTACACCTTC
>NA|TRBV27|NA|TRBJ1-1
CASSPPQGRTEAFF
TGTGCCAGCAGCCCCCCCCAGGGTCGAACTGAAGCTTTCTTT
>NA|TRBV28|TRBD1|TRBJ2-3
CASSPRLGTGGADTQYF
TGTGCCAGCAGTCCACGGCTGGGGACAGGGGGCGCAGATACGCAGTATTTT
>NA|TRBV9|NA|TRBJ1-3
CASSVDAYQDRNTIYF
TGTGCCAGCAGCGTAGATGCTTACCAGGATCGAAACACCATATATTTT
>few|TRBV6-4|TRBD1|TRBJ2-3
CASSEGTGGTDTQYF
TGTGCCAGCAGTGAGGGGACAGGGGGCACAGATACGCAGTATTTT
>NA|TRBV2|NA|TRBJ1-1
CASSVSRVNTEAFF
TGTGCCAGCAGTGTAAGCAGGGTGAACACTGAAGCTTTCTTT
>NA|TRBV28|NA|TRBJ2-7
CASSLSTYEQYF
TGTGCCAGCAGTTTATCTACCTACGAGCAGTACTTC
>NA|TRBV18|TRBD1|TRBJ2-7
CASSNTGGASYEQYF
TGTGCCAGCTCTAATACAGGGGGCGCTTCTTACGAGCAGTACTTC